A single sample is the source of the 6 T cell receptor beta chains below, sequenced in a study of T-cell reconstitution after alpha-beta-depleted transplantation in children. The TCRbeta library incorporated unique molecular identifiers. TCRdb reprocessed the PCR reads with MiXCR, giving one entry per CDR3 protein. The data contain hundreds of thousands of distinct CDR3 sequences, 16% of them singletons. Here the sequenced sample was PBMCs from the stem cell graft donor, taken from the stem cell graft. These receptors came from a human donor who donated a stem cell graft to a child with acute myeloid leukemia.

The chain joins TRBV10-3 to TRBJ1-5; 8 bases are a match to TRBD1. Germline V CDR1 and CDR2: ENHRY, SYGVKD. With 1 base clipped from V and 0 bases from J, the junction kept 5 bases outside the gene matches. The CDR3 totals 17 residues. The CDR3 spells CAISELSGTGSNQPQHF. The CDR3 DNA reads as TGTGCCATCAGTGAGTTATCCGGGACAGGTAGCAATCAGCCCCAGCATTTT.

CDR3 nucleotide sequence: TGCAGTGCTAGAGACTACAGGAGAGCGAACACCGGGGAGCTGTTTTTT. Translating gives CSARDYRRANTGELFF. V gene TRBV20-1 combines with J gene TRBJ2-2, with D possibly matching TRBD1 (5 bases). CDR1 is DFQATT, CDR2 SNEGSKA, per germline (reference sequence). This CDR3 has 16 amino acids. Trimming stripped 0 bases from V and 0 bases from J, with 11 bases between.

This clonotype was seen a few times. V is TRBV7-9 and J is TRBJ1-5; unclear D gene. This CDR3 contains 15 residues. Trimming shortened V by 2 bases and J by 5 bases, and 13 bases separated the two germline ends. Looked up from germline, CDR1 is SEHNR and CDR2 is FQNEAQ (reference sequence). The CDR3: CASSLSVGGDQPQHF. The DNA for the CDR3 is TGTGCCAGCAGCTTATCTGTCGGCGGGGATCAGCCCCAGCATTTT.

With regard to this clonotype: One junction end does not reproduce the germline sequence, and a read error may be involved. CDR3 amino acids: CSAPIGPGNEKPFF. The CDR3 region has the DNA TGCAGTGCTCCGATCGGACCCGGAAATGAAAAACCGTTTTTT. The chain combines TRBV20-1 with TRBJ1-4; D call uncertain. The CDR3 loop spans 14 amino acids. Germline V CDR1 and CDR2: DFQATT, SNEGSKA (reference sequence).

The CDR3 is CSARDSQLTDTQYF. The CDR3 DNA reads as TGCAGTGCTAGGGATAGCCAGCTCACAGATACGCAGTATTTT. This chain uses TRBV20-1 with TRBJ2-3; D gene ambiguous. Trimming removed 3 bases at V and 2 bases at J, with 12 bases between. The CDR3 is 14 residues long. Germline V gene lookup returns CDR1 DFQATT and CDR2 SNEGSKA (reference sequence).

The rearrangement uses TRBV7-9 and TRBJ1-3; 7 bases fit TRBD1. The J segment lost 0 bases and the V segment lost 5 bases, leaving 7 bases of the junction unmatched. This CDR3 has 16 amino acids. Germline lookup yields CDR1 SEHNR and CDR2 FQNEAQ (reference sequence). CDR3: CASSENRGPSGNTIYF. The CDR3 region has the DNA TGTGCCAGCAGCGAAAACAGGGGTCCCTCTGGAAACACCATATATTTT. Based on the CDR3 plus reference TRBV7-9 and TRBJ1-3, the full variable domain is DTGVSQNPRHKITKRGQNVTFRCDPISEHNRLYWYRQTLGQGPEFLTYFQNEAQLEKSRLLSDRFSAERPKGSFSTLEIQRTEQGDSAMYLCASSENRGPSGNTIYFGEGSWLTVV.